This T cell receptor beta chain stems from a study of blood T cell repertoires in COVID-19. Study in general: The study drew acute and convalescent COVID-19 samples from the United States, Italy and Spain. PBMCs, B-cell-depleted T cells, or T cells were the source of the cDNA or gDNA that made up the material.

Methods used by the authors: Reference gene primer amplification gave estimated nucleated cell counts. Assay used: immunoSEQ multiplex PCR; TCRdb lists only in-frame clones, some missing. For V, J and clone size, that table is used; D and trimming come from the DNA. The table has about 170,000 clones, under 80% seen once. The sample was peripheral blood. The TCR comes from a woman at least 80 years old with acute or convalescent COVID-19.

The CDR3 here is CASSQDGANQPQHF. DNA for the CDR3: TGTGCCAGCAGCCAAGATGGGGCTAATCAGCCCCAGCATTTT. The chain uses TRBV3-1 (or the pseudogene TRBV3-2) and TRBJ1-5; D perhaps matches TRBD1 (5 bases). The CDR3 loop spans 14 amino acids. CDR1 and CDR2 (germline): LGHDT, YNNKEL (reference sequence). The V end was cut by 0 bases, the J end by 4 bases, with 7 bases between.